The following is a TCR beta chain sequence with its context. Its antigen is currently unknown. Single viable CD3+CD4+CD8-CD45RO+ cells were sorted as the memory CD4+ T cells. After thawing, CD4+ T cells were positively selected. The data derive from a study of memory CD4+ T cells and cytomegalovirus serostatus. Assay used: immunoSEQ multiplex PCR; TCRdb lists only in-frame clones, some missing. The table lists more than 40,000 clones, about three quarters of them singletons. Study-level results: CD4+ memory repertoires contained about 40% of the roughly 160 reported CMV TCRbeta sequences.

CDR3 length: 15 residues. Germline-derived CDR1 and CDR2 are SGHAT and FQNNGV. The trim removed 5 bases at V and 2 bases at J, leaving 5 bases unmatched. The sequence came from an adult in good health and CMV-seronegative. This chain links TRBV11-2 with TRBJ2-3; TRBD2 matches at 9 bases. The sample taken for sequencing was memory CD4+ T cells from blood. CDR3 sequence: CASSPGGRATDTQYF. The DNA of the CDR3 is TGTGCCAGCAGCCCTGGCGGGAGGGCCACAGATACGCAGTATTTT.